The clone carrying this T cell receptor (beta chain) was counted only a few times. Its cognate antigen is unknown. CVID and control samples used equivalent genomic DNA input. Clones were read by immunoSEQ multiplex PCR, and TCRdb kept only the in-frame ones, dropping some. This sample has 40,000 to 45,000 clones, each found more than once. The sample belongs to a study of T cell clonality in common variable immunodeficiency. Study observations and caveats: The cause of increased CVID clonality remains unclear without subpopulation sequencing. Patient heterogeneity in the CVID cohort limited correlations between repertoire features and clinical complications.

Heparinized whole blood, roughly 5 to 8 ml, came from each donor. The specimen sequenced was peripheral blood mononuclear cells. This TCR was sampled from a person between 18 and 75 years old in good health.

CDR3 bases read: TGTGCCAGCAGCTTAGGGCGGGGGACA. It yields the protein CASSLGRGT. The CDR3 in full is CASSLGRGTAFF. The V gene is TRBV7-2, the J gene TRBJ1-1; D is possibly TRBD1 (5 bases). The read ends 3 residues before the CDR3 terminus; that terminus is restored from the germline J gene. Germline V CDR1 and CDR2: SGHTA, FQGNSA. CDR3 length: 12 residues.